These 8 T cell receptor beta chains were all obtained from the same sample, sequenced in a study of cytomegalovirus exposure and HLA in healthy donors. Both 60 Vbeta primers and 13 Jbeta primers went into the PCR. The table came from immunoSEQ multiplex PCR; TCRdb's copy has only in-frame clones and leaves some out. The sample gives some 200,000 clones, around 77% of which show up once; 2.9% is in the top ten. The sequenced sample was PBMCs. Receptors were obtained from a woman under 40 in good health and CMV-seronegative.

The genes are TRBV4-1 and TRBJ2-2; TRBD1 might be the D (5 bases). This CDR3 has 16 amino acids. Trimming took 1 base from V and 0 from J, leaving 9 bases between them. Looked up from germline, CDR1 is MGHRA and CDR2 is YSYEKL. The chain's CDR3 is CASSQVQGSNTGELFF. The CDR3 nucleotides are TGCGCCAGCAGCCAAGTCCAGGGTTCGAACACCGGGGAGCTGTTTTTT.

The chain joins TRBV30 to TRBJ2-7; 11 nucleotides align to TRBD1. V was clipped by 1 base and J by 9 bases; unmatched bases: 5. CDR1 is GTSNPN, CDR2 SVGIG, per germline (reference sequence). This CDR3 has 13 residues. The CDR3 region has the DNA TGTGCCTGGAGTGGGACAGGGGGCACGTGGCAGTACTTC. It yields the protein CAWSGTGGTWQYF.

This clone was counted only a few times. J is TRBJ1-4 and V is TRBV5-1, with 7 bases that match TRBD1. Trimming removed 4 bases from V and 0 bases from J; junction bases left unmatched: 6. CDR3 size: 16 residues. Germline CDR1 is SGHRS and CDR2 is YFSETQ. The CDR3 DNA sequence: TGCGCCAGCAGCGCCGGACAGGTAGCAACTAATGAAAAACTGTTTTTT. It specifies CASSAGQVATNEKLFF.

A word on this clone: A junction boundary mismatches the germline segment, possibly from a read error. The J gene is TRBJ2-7, the V gene TRBV7-9; 7 bases agree with TRBD2. The germline CDR1 and CDR2 sequences are SEHNR and FQNEAQ (reference sequence). The CDR3 consists of 15 residues. The CDR3 spells CSSSPGGGSSYEQYF. The CDR3 DNA follows: TGTTCCAGCAGCCCGGGGGGAGGGAGCTCCTACGAGCAGTACTTC.

To note about this clone: One junction end disagrees with the germline gene, perhaps due to a read error. The genes are TRBV7-9 and TRBJ1-2, with 7 bases matching TRBD1. The CDR3 has 14 amino acids. CDR1 and CDR2 (germline): SEHNR, FQNEAQ (reference sequence). CDR3 bases: TGTGCCAGCAGCCCCGGGACAGCAAACTATGGCTACCCCTTC. Encoded protein: CASSPGTANYGYPF.

The J gene is TRBJ2-2, the V gene TRBV28; possibly TRBD2 for D (5 bases). Germline loops: CDR1 MDHEN, CDR2 SYDVKM. Trimming removed 7 bases from V and 6 bases from J, with 15 bases in between. The CDR3 totals 14 residues. In DNA form, the CDR3 reads TGTGCCAGCAAAACCCACACGCGGGCCGGGGAGCTGTTTTTT. It codes for CASKTHTRAGELFF.

The chain employs TRBV5-6 and TRBJ1-5; D unresolved. V shed 3 bases and J shed 0 bases, with 16 bases lying between them. CDR3 size: 17 residues. Germline V gives CDR1 SGHDT, CDR2 YYEEEE. The chain's CDR3 is CASSSAAEDYSNQPQHF. For the CDR3, the DNA is TGTGCCAGCAGCTCGGCGGCAGAAGACTATAGCAATCAGCCCCAGCATTTT. Complete variable domain (other parts from reference TRBV5-6 and TRBJ1-5): DAGVTQSPTHLIKTRGQQVTLRCSPKSGHDTVSWYQQALGQGPQFIFQYYEEEERQRGNFPDRFSGHQFPNYSSELNVNALLLGDSALYLCASSSAAEDYSNQPQHFGDGTRLSIL.

The V call is TRBV5-4, the J call TRBJ2-1, with TRBD2 identical over 7 bases. The CDR3 spans 14 residues. The V gene end was trimmed by 3 bases and the J gene end by 6 bases; junction bases not matched to a gene: 6. Germline V gene lookup returns CDR1 SGHNT and CDR2 YYREEE (reference sequence). The CDR3 here is CASSSWTRRNEQFF. The CDR3 DNA is TGTGCCAGCAGCTCTTGGACTAGACGCAATGAGCAGTTCTTC.